This is a list of T cell receptor beta chains from one sample in a study of CD8 T cells in Susac syndrome. TCRdb ran MiXCR on the immunoSEQ multiplex PCR reads and lists one entry per CDR3 protein. The sample lists roughly 180,000 distinct CDR3 sequences; roughly 94% were seen once. Material for sequencing was CD4+ T cells from PBMCs. These TCRs come from a human donor with Susac syndrome. The CDR3 runs from the conserved cysteine through the conserved F or W.

j_call	v_call	cdr3_aa
TRBJ2-1	TRBV2	CASLLNGGGRNEQFF
TRBJ2-7	TRBV7-8	CASSLRWGGRPYEQYF
TRBJ2-3	TRBV20-1	CSARDGSEFTDTQYF
TRBJ2-3	TRBV3-1	CASSQANKDTQYF
TRBJ2-1	TRBV4-1	CASRDSNNEQFF
TRBJ2-7	TRBV20-1	CSAFSGSDEEQYF
TRBJ1-2	TRBV28	CASSRATGGSGYTF
TRBJ1-6	TRBV7-3	CASSLVPSHYNSPLHF
TRBJ2-3	TRBV20-1	CSVPIRGAITDTQYF
TRBJ1-6	TRBV7-9	CASSATSAHRNSPLHF
TRBJ2-5	TRBV9	CASSPGTGRGTQYF
TRBJ1-5	TRBV5-5	CASSSDRDYSNQPQHF
TRBJ2-4	TRBV2	CASTPRDRVDIQYF
TRBJ1-1	TRBV20-1	CSARPPGGEAFF
TRBJ2-7	TRBV30	CAWTRNGPPTHGGDSSYEQYF
TRBJ1-1	TRBV30	CAWSVGWDTEAFF
TRBJ1-1	TRBV7-9	CASSAGRDTEAFF
TRBJ1-5	TRBV7-2	CASSLVGDSNQPQHF
TRBJ2-7	TRBV30	CAWSGGLADSYEQYF
TRBJ2-1	TRBV21-1	CASMLHTSPEF
TRBJ2-7	TRBV19	CASRRDGINSYEQYF
TRBJ1-1	TRBV9	CASSALQHTEAFF
TRBJ2-5	TRBV6-2/TRBV6-3	CASSYFGLAGETQYF
TRBJ2-7	TRBV30	CAWSRQGYEQYF
TRBJ2-1	TRBV25-1	CASLGTSRNNEQFF